A single sample gave rise to the 14 T cell receptor beta chains below, sequenced in a study of follicular helper T cells after annual influenza vaccination. Documented time point: 2014-2015 season, 7 days after vaccination. TCRdb keeps only in-frame clones here, not all; method: immunoSEQ multiplex PCR. Of around 860 clones in the sample, roughly 85% were seen once. Sequences were derived from CXCR5+ CD38+ circulating T follicular helper cells from blood, sampled 7 days after influenza vaccination. Regarding subset: circulating Tfh, non-naive CD4+CXCR5+PD-1+ (ICOS+CD38+ or ICOS-CD38-). The receptors were gathered from an adult who received the influenza vaccine.

The V call is TRBV11-2, the J call TRBJ2-7, with TRBD2 matching 8 bases. After removal of 0 bases from V and 4 bases from J, the junction contained 5 bases not matched to a gene. The germline CDR1 and CDR2 sequences are SGHAT and FQNNGV. The CDR3 is 15 amino acids. The CDR3 DNA reads TGTGCCAGCAGCTTAGACCCGGGAGGGACGTACGAGCAGTACTTC. Amino acids: CASSLDPGGTYEQYF.

In its sample, this clone was seen a few times. This chain joins TRBV25-1 and TRBJ2-5; D is possibly TRBD2 (6 bases). This CDR3 has 14 residues. Trimming removed 2 bases from V and 5 bases from J, with 12 bases in between. Germline V gives CDR1 MGHDK, CDR2 SYGVNS. The DNA for the CDR3 is TGTGCCAGCAGTGAACGACTAGGGGCCGAGACCCAGTACTTC. It codes for CASSERLGAETQYF.

The chain employs TRBV9 and TRBJ2-3, with 9 bases aligning to TRBD1. CDR1 is SGDLS, CDR2 YYNGEE, per germline. J gave up 1 base and V 1 base, and 10 bases lay outside the gene matches. CDR3 length: 18 residues. The DNA of the CDR3 is TGTGCCAGCAGCGTACCTGGCTCGGGACAGGGAGGCACAGATACGCAGTATTTT. This sequence encodes CASSVPGSGQGGTDTQYF.

The J gene is TRBJ2-5, the V gene TRBV2; D is ambiguous. Trimming shortened V by 5 bases and J by 4 bases, and 11 bases separated the two germline ends. The CDR3 has 13 residues. Germline V lookup: CDR1 SNHLY, CDR2 FYNNEI. CDR3 DNA sequence: TGTGCCAGCAGTTTGGAGAAATCAGAGACCCAGTACTTC. This codes for CASSLEKSETQYF.

The V gene is TRBV6-5, the J gene TRBJ2-4, with 8 bases that match TRBD2. CDR3 length: 11 amino acids. The germline CDR1 and CDR2 sequences are MNHEY and SVGAGI. The ends lost 9 bases at V and 9 bases at J; junction bases unmatched: 4. The CDR3 DNA sequence: TGTGCCAGTACTCGGGGGGGCATTCAGTACTTC. It codes for CASTRGGIQYF.

This chain links TRBV27 with TRBJ1-2; perhaps TRBD1 as D (5 bases). The CDR3 contains 14 residues. Germline V gene sequence: CDR1 MNHEY, CDR2 SMNVEV (reference sequence). V dropped 6 bases and J dropped 7 bases, with 18 bases sitting between them. The CDR3 bases are TGTGCCAGCAGAGGGCAGGGCGCGCGTCTTGGCTACACCTTC. Encoded protein: CASRGQGARLGYTF.

The genes are TRBV9 and TRBJ2-5, with 7 bases matching TRBD1. There are 14 residues in the CDR3. J lost 4 bases, V lost 4 bases, and 7 bases had no gene match. The germline gives CDR1 SGDLS, CDR2 YYNGEE. In DNA, the CDR3 is TGTGCCAGCAGCCCCCACGGGGACAGAGAGACCCAGTACTTC. It yields the protein CASSPHGDRETQYF. Filled out from reference TRBV9 and TRBJ2-5, the complete variable domain reads DSGVTQTPKHLITATGQRVTLRCSPRSGDLSVYWYQQSLDQGLQFLIQYYNGEERAKGNILERFSAQQFPDLHSELNLSSLELGDSALYFCASSPHGDRETQYFGPGTRLLVL.

The V and J genes are TRBV18 and TRBJ1-1; D is unresolved. The length of the CDR3 is 16 residues. Germline V lookup: CDR1 KGHSH, CDR2 LQKENI. With 6 bases removed from V and 1 base from J, the gap between germline ends came to 18 bases. The CDR3 DNA is TGTGCCAGCTCGGTCGGGATGGGTCGGGGGAACACTGAAGCTTTCTTT. Protein product: CASSVGMGRGNTEAFF.

V usage is TRBV5-4 and J usage is TRBJ1-1, with 12 positions matching TRBD1. Trimming cost V 1 base and J 5 bases; bases outside gene matches: 6. From germline, CDR1 is SGHNT and CDR2 YYREEE (reference sequence). This CDR3 has 16 residues. The CDR3, as DNA: TGTGCCAGCAGCTTGCCGGGACAGGGGGCGGGGACTGAAGCTTTCTTT. Its translation is CASSLPGQGAGTEAFF. The full variable domain, its missing parts supplied by reference TRBV5-4 and TRBJ1-1, is ETGVTQSPTHLIKTRGQQVTLRCSSQSGHNTVSWYQQALGQGPQFIFQYYREEENGRGNFPPRFSGLQFPNYSSELNVNALELDDSALYLCASSLPGQGAGTEAFFGQGTRLTVV.

The chain carries TRBV28 and TRBJ2-7; 7 bases line up with TRBD1. Germline trimming cut 4 bases from V and 4 bases from J; bases unmatched to any gene: 13. The germline V gene encodes CDR1 MDHEN and CDR2 SYDVKM. The CDR3 is 16 amino acids. Here the CDR3 DNA reads TGTGCCAGCAGTTCCCCCACGAGGACAGGTTCTTACGAGCAGTACTTC. This gives the protein CASSSPTRTGSYEQYF.

The V call is TRBV29-1, the J call TRBJ1-2; a weak D match, TRBD1 (5 bases). Per germline, CDR1 SQVTM and CDR2 ANQGSEA. The CDR3 runs 13 residues. V was clipped by 3 bases and J by 1 base, with 9 bases between them. The CDR3 region is CSVDVGLNYGYTF. The CDR3 coding sequence is TGCAGCGTTGATGTGGGGCTTAACTATGGCTACACCTTC.

In its sample, this clone was seen a few times. The rearrangement joins TRBV4-1 to TRBJ1-6; 7 bases fit TRBD1. Germline CDR1 is MGHRA and CDR2 is YSYEKL. The CDR3 runs 20 residues. Trimming removed 0 bases from V and 0 bases from J; junction bases left unmatched: 11. The CDR3 DNA follows: TGCGCCAGCAGCCAAGATGGCGGGGGGGACAGACGCTCCTATAATTCACCCCTCCACTTT. It is translated as CASSQDGGGDRRSYNSPLHF.

V usage is TRBV6-1 and J usage is TRBJ1-2; the D gene is possibly TRBD1 (6 bases). The CDR3 covers 12 residues. Trimming stripped 8 bases from V and 7 bases from J, with 14 bases between. CDR1 MNHNS and CDR2 SASEGT come from the germline V gene. The CDR3, as DNA: TGTGCCAGCTTTTTCAGGGGCGTTGGCTACACCTTC. Protein product: CASFFRGVGYTF.

The chain uses TRBV10-3 and TRBJ2-3, with 10 bases lining up with TRBD2. The ends lost 3 bases at V and 6 bases at J; junction bases unmatched: 9. The CDR3 contains 16 residues. Germline V gene sequence: CDR1 ENHRY, CDR2 SYGVKD. The CDR3 coding sequence is TGTGCCATCAGTGACCCGACTAGCGGGCACACTGATACGCAGTATTTT. This gives the protein CAISDPTSGHTDTQYF.